These T cell receptor beta chains were read from a single sample in a study of blood T cell repertoires in COVID-19. Sequencing used immunoSEQ multiplex PCR; TCRdb keeps in-frame clones, though not all of them. The sample includes some 200,000 clones, around 80% of them seen just once. Sequencing was carried out using peripheral blood. The source is a young man with active or convalescent COVID-19. Each CDR3 is given with its conserved first and last residue. The order of the fields is J gene, D gene, V gene, clone size, CDR3 protein, CDR3 DNA. A D gene is named only where the DNA matches it firmly. Some rows have no size entry. The others give once, few or many, or a class for an expanded clone.

>TRBJ2-5|TRBD2|TRBV5-1|NA
CASSSNGLAEETQYF
TGCGCCAGCAGCTCGAATGGACTAGCGGAAGAGACCCAGTACTTC
>TRBJ2-2|NA|TRBV6-6|NA
CASSYGGAGELFF
TGTGCCAGCAGTTATGGAGGAGCCGGGGAGCTGTTTTTT
>TRBJ1-2|TRBD1|TRBV6-5|NA
CASSVGQSGGYTF
TGTGCCAGCAGCGTGGGACAGTCGGGCGGCTACACCTTC
>TRBJ1-2|NA|TRBV30|NA
CAWNPGGLYGYTF
TGTGCCTGGAACCCTGGAGGGCTGTATGGCTACACCTTC
>TRBJ1-2|NA|TRBV7-5|NA
CARSLTVVGYTF
TGTGCCAGAAGCTTAACCGTAGTCGGCTACACCTTC
>TRBJ1-5|TRBD1|TRBV6-6|few
CASRLTGVLSNQPQHF
TGTGCCAGCAGGTTGACAGGGGTGCTTAGCAATCAGCCCCAGCATTTT
>TRBJ1-3|NA|TRBV28|NA
CASSLPGQISGNTIYF
TGTGCCAGCAGTTTACCCGGACAGATCTCTGGAAACACCATATATTTT
>TRBJ2-2|TRBD1|TRBV7-8|NA
CASSLGFSGQGNTGELFF
TGTGCCAGCAGCTTGGGATTCTCGGGACAGGGCAACACCGGGGAGCTGTTTTTT
>TRBJ1-2|NA|TRBV29-1|NA
CSVTQGGKGYTF
TGCAGCGTTACACAGGGCGGAAAGGGCTACACCTTC
>TRBJ1-2|NA|TRBV28|NA
CACGGLGYTF
TGTGCGTGTGGAGGGCTTGGCTACACCTTC
>TRBJ1-5|NA|TRBV12-3/TRBV12-4|NA
CASSPRQDQPQHF
TGTGCCAGCAGTCCTCGACAGGATCAGCCCCAGCATTTT
>TRBJ2-1|TRBD2|TRBV4-1|NA
CASSPRTSGGYNEQFF
TGCGCCAGCAGCCCTCGGACTAGCGGGGGCTACAATGAGCAGTTCTTC
>TRBJ1-1|NA|TRBV6-5|NA
CASSYLSGATPAFF
TGTGCCAGCAGTTACCTGTCTGGAGCTACTCCTGCTTTCTTT
>TRBJ2-2|NA|TRBV6-4|NA
CASSDGGDTGELFF
TGTGCCAGCAGTGACGGGGGCGACACCGGGGAGCTGTTTTTT
>TRBJ2-7|NA|TRBV11-2|NA
CASTGRVLPYEQYF
TGTGCCAGCACCGGCAGGGTTTTGCCCTACGAGCAGTACTTC
>TRBJ1-5|NA|TRBV19|NA
CASRQQAGNQPQHF
TGTGCCAGTAGGCAACAGGCGGGCAATCAGCCCCAGCATTTT
>TRBJ2-3|NA|TRBV6-5|NA
CASSRGDTQYF
TGTGCCAGCAGTAGGGGCGATACGCAGTATTTT
>TRBJ1-2|NA|TRBV6-5|NA
CASSYSDRNYGYTF
TGTGCCAGCAGTTACTCGGACAGAAACTATGGCTACACCTTC
>TRBJ1-4|TRBD1|TRBV14|few
CASSQEGQVTFF
TGTGCCAGCAGCCAAGAGGGACAGGTCACGTTTTTT
>TRBJ2-2|TRBD2|TRBV7-2|NA
CASSLSGGLAGTGELFF
TGTGCCAGCAGCTTATCGGGGGGACTAGCGGGCACCGGGGAGCTGTTTTTT
>TRBJ2-5|NA|TRBV5-1|NA
CASSPGPGETQYF
TGCGCCAGCAGCCCAGGTCCTGGAGAGACCCAGTACTTC
>TRBJ1-5|NA|TRBV19|few
CASSPQGDSPWRPQHF
TGTGCCAGTAGTCCCCAAGGCGACAGCCCTTGGAGGCCCCAGCATTTT
>TRBJ1-5|NA|TRBV19|NA
CAGGPTRSSVRPQHF
TGTGCCGGCGGCCCCACAAGATCTTCGGTTCGGCCCCAGCATTTT
>TRBJ1-5|TRBD1|TRBV6-5|NA
CASGGTGGTQPQHF
TGTGCCAGCGGGGGGACAGGGGGAACTCAGCCCCAGCATTTT
>TRBJ2-4|NA|TRBV27|NA
CASRGVRGKNIQYF
TGTGCCAGCCGAGGGGTCAGGGGCAAAAACATTCAGTACTTC
>TRBJ1-2|TRBD1|TRBV2|NA
CASSPRQGPGYGYTF
TGTGCCAGCAGCCCAAGACAGGGGCCGGGGTATGGCTACACCTTC
>TRBJ2-5|NA|TRBV5-6|NA
CASSSQAGTQYF
TGTGCCAGCAGCTCCCAGGCCGGGACCCAGTACTTC
>TRBJ1-6|NA|TRBV29-1|NA
CSVGGGSYNSPLHF
TGCAGCGTTGGGGGAGGTTCCTATAATTCACCCCTCCACTTT
>TRBJ1-2|TRBD1|TRBV7-2|NA
CASSLGTGVGYGYTF
TGTGCCAGCAGCTTAGGGACAGGGGTGGGCTATGGCTACACCTTC
>TRBJ1-3|NA|TRBV25-1|NA
CASSGGGPDGGNTIYF
TGTGCCAGCAGTGGGGGGGGGCCCGACGGAGGAAACACCATATATTTT
>TRBJ1-1|NA|TRBV5-5|NA
CASSFWGQNTEAFF
TGTGCCAGCAGCTTTTGGGGACAGAACACTGAAGCTTTCTTT
>TRBJ2-1|NA|TRBV5-4|NA
CASSLFTHGYNEQFF
TGTGCCAGCAGCCTCTTCACCCACGGCTACAATGAGCAGTTCTTC